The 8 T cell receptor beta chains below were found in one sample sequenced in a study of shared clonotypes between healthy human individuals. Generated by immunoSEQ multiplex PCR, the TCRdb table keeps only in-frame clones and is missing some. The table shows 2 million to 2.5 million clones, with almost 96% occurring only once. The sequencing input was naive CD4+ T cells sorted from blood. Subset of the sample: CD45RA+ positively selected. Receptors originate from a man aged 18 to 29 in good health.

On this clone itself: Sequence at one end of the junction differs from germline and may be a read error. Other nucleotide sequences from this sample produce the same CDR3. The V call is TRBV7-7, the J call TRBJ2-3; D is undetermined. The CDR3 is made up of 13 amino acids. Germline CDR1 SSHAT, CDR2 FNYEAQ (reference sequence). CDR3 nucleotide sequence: TGTGCTAGCAGCTTAGACCGGGCAGATACGCAGTATTTT. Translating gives CASSLDRADTQYF.

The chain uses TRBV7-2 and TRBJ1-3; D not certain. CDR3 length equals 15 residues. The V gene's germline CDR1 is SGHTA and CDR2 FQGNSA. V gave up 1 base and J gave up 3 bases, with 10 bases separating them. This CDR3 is CASSLDPSGGNTIYF. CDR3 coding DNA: TGTGCCAGCAGCTTAGACCCCTCGGGTGGAAACACCATATATTTT.

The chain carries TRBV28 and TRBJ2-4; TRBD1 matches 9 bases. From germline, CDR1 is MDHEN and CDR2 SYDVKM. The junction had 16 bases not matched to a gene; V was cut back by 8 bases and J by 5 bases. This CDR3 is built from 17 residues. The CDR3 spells CASAYQWDRVIQNIQYF. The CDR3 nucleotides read TGTGCCAGCGCATACCAATGGGACAGGGTGATCCAAAACATTCAGTACTTC.

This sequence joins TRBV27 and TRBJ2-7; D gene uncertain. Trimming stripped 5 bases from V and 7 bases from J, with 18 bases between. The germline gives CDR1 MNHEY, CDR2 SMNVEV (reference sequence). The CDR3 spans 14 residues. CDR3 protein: CASSPKYNTEEQYF. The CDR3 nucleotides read TGTGCCAGCAGTCCGAAATATAATACGGAGGAGCAGTACTTC.

The CDR3 DNA reads as TGTGCCAGCTCAAAACTAAGGGGCTGGACTGAAGCTTTCTTT. Amino acids: CASSKLRGWTEAFF. The V and J genes are TRBV18 and TRBJ1-1, with D possibly TRBD1 on 5 matching bases. Germline V CDR1 and CDR2: KGHSH, LQKENI. The CDR3 runs to 14 residues. V was shortened by 5 bases and J by 5 bases, with 15 bases between the two germline ends.

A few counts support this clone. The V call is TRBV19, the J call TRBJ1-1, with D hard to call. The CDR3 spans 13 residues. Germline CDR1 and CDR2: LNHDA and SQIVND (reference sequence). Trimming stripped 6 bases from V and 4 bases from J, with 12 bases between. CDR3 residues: CASRGISGTEAFF. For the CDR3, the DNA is TGTGCCAGTAGAGGTATCTCAGGCACTGAAGCTTTCTTT.

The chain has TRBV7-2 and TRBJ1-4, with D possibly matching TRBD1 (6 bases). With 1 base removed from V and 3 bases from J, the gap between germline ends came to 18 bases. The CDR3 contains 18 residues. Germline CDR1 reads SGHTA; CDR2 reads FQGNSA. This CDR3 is CASSLVGGQKVSNEKLFF. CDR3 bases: TGTGCCAGCAGCTTAGTGGGGGGCCAGAAGGTCTCTAATGAAAAACTGTTTTTT.

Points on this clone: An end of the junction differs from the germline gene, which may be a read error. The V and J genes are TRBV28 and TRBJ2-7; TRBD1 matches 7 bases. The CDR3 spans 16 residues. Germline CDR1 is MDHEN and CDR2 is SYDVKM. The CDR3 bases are TGTGCCAGCAGTTTACCGGGTCCCGTGACAGGGCGCTTCCCCTCGTTC. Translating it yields CASSLPGPVTGRFPSF.